These 28 T cell receptor beta chains came from one sample sequenced in a study of blood T cell repertoires in COVID-19. TCRdb keeps only in-frame clones here, not all; method: immunoSEQ multiplex PCR. The data contain roughly 160,000 clones, approximately 84% of them singletons. The source material was peripheral blood. The receptors shown here come from a man between 65 and 85 years old with active or convalescent COVID-19.

The chain carries TRBV19 and TRBJ1-5; D gene ambiguous. Trimming took 5 bases from V and 2 from J, leaving 13 bases between them. The CDR3 consists of 15 residues. Germline loops: CDR1 LNHDA, CDR2 SQIVND (reference sequence). The CDR3 DNA follows: TGTGCCAGTAGTCCGATCGGTAGCGGCAATCAGCCCCAGCATTTT. Its translation: CASSPIGSGNQPQHF.

This chain links TRBV5-5 with TRBJ2-1, with 11 bases lining up with TRBD2. Germline assignment: CDR1 SGHKS and CDR2 YYEKEE (reference sequence). This CDR3 has 16 residues. After removal of 4 bases from V and 8 bases from J, the junction contained 11 bases not matched to a gene. The CDR3 loop is CASSPLAGGPGDEQFF. The CDR3 DNA follows: TGTGCCAGCAGCCCATTAGCGGGAGGGCCTGGGGATGAGCAGTTCTTC.

The chain recombines TRBV10-2 with TRBJ2-5; 7 nucleotides line up with TRBD2. The CDR3 extends over 13 amino acids. Germline V lookup: CDR1 WSHSY, CDR2 SAAADI. V trimming: 6 bases; J trimming: 5 bases; junction bases outside the gene matches: 6. CDR3 residues: CASSGRRGETQYF. As DNA, the CDR3 is TGCGCCAGCAGCGGACGGCGGGGGGAGACCCAGTACTTC.

This chain uses TRBV19 with TRBJ2-7, with D perhaps TRBD2 (5 bases). Germline-derived CDR1 and CDR2 are LNHDA and SQIVND (reference sequence). This CDR3 is 15 amino acids long. V was clipped by 6 bases and J by 2 bases, with 17 bases between them. This chain's CDR3 is CASSPFEGQAYEQYF. The CDR3 nucleotides are TGTGCCAGTAGCCCCTTCGAGGGCCAAGCCTACGAGCAGTACTTC.

The rearrangement uses TRBV7-8 and TRBJ2-3, with TRBD2 as a possible D gene (6 bases). CDR3 size: 17 residues. The V gene's germline CDR1 is SGHVS and CDR2 FQNEAQ. Trimming removed 5 bases at V and 5 bases at J, with 23 bases between. This CDR3 reads CASSPRGTGDPGDTQYF. CDR3 nucleotides: TGTGCCAGCAGCCCCAGAGGGACTGGGGATCCGGGAGATACGCAGTATTTT.

The CDR3 nucleotides are TGTGCCAGCAGTGGAGACAGGGTGAGCAATCAGCCCCAGCATTTT. Protein sequence: CASSGDRVSNQPQHF. The chain joins TRBV2 to TRBJ1-5; 7 bases are shared with TRBD1. Per germline, CDR1 SNHLY and CDR2 FYNNEI. Trimming at V came to 4 bases and at J to 1 base, leaving 4 bases not matched to a gene. The length of the CDR3 is 15 residues.

This chain connects TRBV29-1 to TRBJ1-4; 7 bases line up with TRBD1. The CDR3 contains 13 residues. The germline CDR1 and CDR2 sequences are SQVTM and ANQGSEA. J lost 5 bases, V lost 8 bases, and 8 bases had no gene match. CDR3 nucleotide sequence: TGCAGCACGAGGACAGGATGGAATGAAAAACTGTTTTTT. It codes for CSTRTGWNEKLFF.

The gene calls are TRBV7-2 and TRBJ1-2; D gene unclear. Per germline, CDR1 SGHTA and CDR2 FQGNSA. The CDR3 consists of 15 residues. V gave up 4 bases and J gave up 4 bases, with 16 bases separating them. The CDR3, as DNA: TGTGCCAGCAGCTCAGCCCGGGGTTTAGGCTATGGCTACACCTTC. The encoded protein is CASSSARGLGYGYTF. Full variable domain (missing parts from reference TRBV7-2 and TRBJ1-2): GAGVSQSPSNKVTEKGKDVELRCDPISGHTALYWYRQSLGQGLEFLIYFQGNSAPDKSGLPSDRFSAERTGGSVSTLTIQRTQQEDSAVYLCASSSARGLGYGYTFGSGTRLTVV.

The CDR3 region is CASSQTAQWSEAFF. The CDR3 region has the DNA TGTGCCAGCAGCCAAACAGCTCAATGGTCTGAAGCTTTCTTT. V gene TRBV3-1 (or the pseudogene TRBV3-2) combines with J gene TRBJ1-1; no reliable D call. The V end was cut by 2 bases, the J end by 6 bases, with 13 bases between. This CDR3 has 14 residues. Germline V gene lookup returns CDR1 LGHDT and CDR2 YNNKEL (reference sequence).

This clone was seen a single time. The V and J genes are TRBV6-5 and TRBJ2-5; the match to TRBD2 covers 8 bases. The CDR3 has 15 amino acids. From germline, CDR1 is MNHEY and CDR2 SVGAGI. Trimming cost V 6 bases and J 2 bases; bases outside gene matches: 8. This chain's CDR3 is CASSRGGRGQETQYF. For the CDR3, the DNA is TGTGCCAGCAGCCGCGGGGGGCGGGGGCAAGAGACCCAGTACTTC.

The V and J genes are TRBV11-3 and TRBJ2-5, with 7 nucleotides matching TRBD2. The ends lost 4 bases at V and 5 bases at J; junction bases unmatched: 16. CDR3 length equals 17 residues. CDR1 and CDR2 from the germline V gene are SGHNT and YENEEA. For the CDR3, the DNA is TGTGCCAGCAGCTCGCGCGGAGGCGGGGGTAATTGGGAGACCCAGTACTTC. Amino acid sequence: CASSSRGGGGNWETQYF.

V gene TRBV5-1 combines with J gene TRBJ2-1; 11 bases align to TRBD2. Germline CDR1 is SGHRS and CDR2 is YFSETQ. This CDR3 spans 17 amino acids. J lost 3 bases, V lost 0 bases, and 5 bases had no gene match. The CDR3 DNA reads as TGCGCCAGCAGCTTGGCAAAAGGGACTAGCGGCTACAATGAGCAGTTCTTC. This encodes CASSLAKGTSGYNEQFF. The variable domain in full, with the rest retrieved from reference TRBV5-1 and TRBJ2-1, is KAGVTQTPRYLIKTRGQQVTLSCSPISGHRSVSWYQQTPGQGLQFLFEYFSETQRNKGNFPGRFSGRQFSNSRSEMNVSTLELGDSALYLCASSLAKGTSGYNEQFFGPGTRLTVL.

V gene TRBV7-2 combines with J gene TRBJ2-2; TRBD1 aligns across 7 bases. Germline assignment: CDR1 SGHTA and CDR2 FQGNSA. The CDR3 is made up of 16 amino acids. V lost 5 bases and J lost 5; bases outside the gene matches: 11. CDR3 loop: CASSVGQTLRTGELFF. The CDR3 region has the DNA TGTGCCAGCAGCGTGGGACAGACCTTAAGAACCGGGGAGCTGTTTTTT.

This clone was counted only a few times. The chain links TRBV7-3 to TRBJ1-5; D is ambiguous. The CDR3 runs to 15 residues. V was trimmed by 0 bases and J by 1 base, leaving 7 bases between them. Germline V CDR1 and CDR2: SGHTA, FQGTGA. The CDR3 coding sequence is TGTGCCAGCAGCTTAACAGGGAGAAGCAATCAGCCCCAGCATTTT. Translating it yields CASSLTGRSNQPQHF. Using reference TRBV7-3 and TRBJ1-5 for the parts outside the CDR3, the full variable domain is GAGVSQTPSNKVTEKGKYVELRCDPISGHTALYWYRQSLGQGPEFLIYFQGTGAADDSGLPNDRFFAVRPEGSVSTLKIQRTERGDSAVYLCASSLTGRSNQPQHFGDGTRLSIL.

This chain links TRBV6-5 with TRBJ1-2; D perhaps matches TRBD1 (6 bases). The V end lost 9 bases, the J end lost 0 bases, and 17 bases lay between the germline ends. Germline V CDR1 and CDR2: MNHEY, SVGAGI. CDR3 size: 15 residues. In nucleotides, the CDR3 is TGTGCCAGTAAAACAGGGCGGACCCCTAACTATGGCTACACCTTC. Translation: CASKTGRTPNYGYTF.

The genes are TRBV30 and TRBJ2-5, with D possibly TRBD2 on 5 matching bases. V dropped 4 bases and J dropped 5 bases, with 17 bases sitting between them. Germline V gives CDR1 GTSNPN, CDR2 SVGIG (reference sequence). This CDR3 has 14 amino acids. CDR3 nucleotide sequence: TGTGCCTGGACCCTAGGGAGTTTTGGGGAGACCCAGTACTTC. It encodes CAWTLGSFGETQYF.

V gene TRBV30 combines with J gene TRBJ1-2; D may be TRBD1 (5 bases). The length of the CDR3 is 12 residues. V was clipped by 2 bases and J by 8 bases, with 12 bases between them. Germline values: CDR1 GTSNPN, CDR2 SVGIG (reference sequence). The CDR3 spells CAWSWGVGGYTF. The CDR3 coding sequence is TGTGCCTGGAGTTGGGGGGTCGGGGGCTACACCTTC.

CDR3 sequence reads: CASSLPGQGVSYTF. DNA of the CDR3: TGTGCCAGCAGCTTACCGGGACAGGGAGTGAGCTACACCTTC. This sequence joins TRBV7-9 and TRBJ1-2; 9 bases line up with TRBD1. The CDR3 runs to 14 residues. V was clipped by 2 bases and J by 9 bases; unmatched bases: 7. CDR1 SEHNR and CDR2 FQNEAQ come from the germline V gene (reference sequence).

This chain uses TRBV19 with TRBJ2-5; 7 positions agree with TRBD1. Germline loops: CDR1 LNHDA, CDR2 SQIVND (reference sequence). This CDR3 spans 14 amino acids. V lost 10 bases and J lost 2; bases outside the gene matches: 10. The CDR3 region has the DNA TGTGCCACCACCACCCGGGACAGTCAAGAGACCCAGTACTTC. Protein: CATTTRDSQETQYF.

The chain uses TRBV5-1 and TRBJ2-7; 7 bases fit TRBD1. The CDR3 consists of 17 residues. Germline V gene lookup returns CDR1 SGHRS and CDR2 YFSETQ. The V and J ends lost 4 bases and 2 bases, in that order; junction bases with no gene match: 15. CDR3 DNA sequence: TGCGCCAGCAGCGTACCCGCCCCACAGGGGAGCGCCTACGAGCAGTACTTC. Residues: CASSVPAPQGSAYEQYF.

About this clone itself: A read error may produce the germline difference seen at one junction end. In DNA, the CDR3 is TGTGCCAGCTTACCAGGGGGCTACGCTGAAGCTTTCTTT. The encoded protein is CASLPGGYAEAFF. This sequence joins TRBV18 and TRBJ1-1, with TRBD1 matching 8 bases. The CDR3 is made up of 13 amino acids. Germline V CDR1 and CDR2: KGHSH, LQKENI.

This chain connects TRBV2 to TRBJ1-6; TRBD1 agrees at 10 bases. Germline CDR1 and CDR2: SNHLY and FYNNEI. The J segment lost 0 bases and the V segment lost 6 bases, leaving 5 bases of the junction unmatched. This CDR3 has 17 amino acids. The CDR3 DNA sequence: TGTGCCAGCAGACCGGGACAGGGGAGCTCCTATAATTCACCCCTCCACTTT. Translation gives CASRPGQGSSYNSPLHF.

The chain joins TRBV7-2 to TRBJ2-7; 9 bases fit TRBD1. V dropped 3 bases and J dropped 5; count of bases not matched to a gene: 8. This CDR3 has 15 residues. Per the germline V gene, CDR1 is SGHTA and CDR2 is FQGNSA. In DNA form, the CDR3 reads TGTGCCAGCAGCTTCTGGACAGGGGTTACCCACGAGCAGTACTTC. Translation: CASSFWTGVTHEQYF.

The chain couples TRBV28 to TRBJ1-2; TRBD1 matches at 7 bases. With 2 bases clipped from V and 0 bases from J, the junction kept 6 bases outside the gene matches. CDR1 and CDR2 (germline): MDHEN, SYDVKM. The CDR3 has 16 amino acids. In DNA, the CDR3 is TGTGCCAGCAGTTTACTAGGGGGCCCTACTAACTATGGCTACACCTTC. This codes for CASSLLGGPTNYGYTF.

The rearrangement uses TRBV7-8 and TRBJ1-6; TRBD1 might be the D (6 bases). Germline V gene sequence: CDR1 SGHVS, CDR2 FQNEAQ. The CDR3 covers 13 residues. V was trimmed by 5 bases and J by 13 bases, leaving 15 bases between them. CDR3 sequence (DNA): TGTGCCAGCAGCCACGGACAGCCGTATCCCCTCCACTTT. It is translated as CASSHGQPYPLHF.

The chain links TRBV27 to TRBJ2-7; 8 nucleotides match TRBD1. The length of the CDR3 is 13 residues. Germline loops: CDR1 MNHEY, CDR2 SMNVEV (reference sequence). J lost 2 bases, V lost 5 bases, and 2 bases had no gene match. The CDR3 nucleotides read TGTGCCAGCAGTCCGACAGGGGCCTACGAGCAGTACTTC. It translates to CASSPTGAYEQYF.

DNA of the CDR3: TGTGCCAGCAGTGAGGGCCTCGGGGGTGGTCAGCCCCAGCATTTT. This translates into CASSEGLGGGQPQHF. This chain joins TRBV2 and TRBJ1-5; possible D gene TRBD1, 5 bases. The CDR3 is 15 amino acids. V gave up 3 bases and J gave up 6 bases, with 15 bases separating them. Germline V lookup: CDR1 SNHLY, CDR2 FYNNEI.

The J gene is TRBJ1-4, the V gene TRBV7-2; no firm D call. The CDR3 sequence is 16 residues long. CDR1 and CDR2 (germline): SGHTA, FQGNSA. Deletions cut 4 bases from V and 3 bases from J, with 15 bases between. The chain's CDR3 is CASSSRGGLANEKLFF. In DNA form, the CDR3 reads TGTGCCAGCAGCTCACGAGGAGGCTTGGCTAATGAAAAACTGTTTTTT.